Listed here are 8 T cell receptor beta chains from one sample, sequenced in a study of identifying expanded T cells in peripheral blood. Some clones are missing from TCRdb's copy, which holds only in-frame ones; the method was immunoSEQ multiplex PCR. The table shows some 93,000 clones, with approximately 86% occurring only once. Sequenced sample: blood. The receptors were gathered from a person aged 18 to 70 in good health.

The rearrangement joins TRBV29-1 to TRBJ2-4; tentative D call: TRBD1 (6 bases). The germline V and J ends were trimmed by 3 bases and 0 bases, with 6 bases remaining between them. CDR1 and CDR2 (germline): SQVTM, ANQGSEA. The CDR3 is 13 amino acids. DNA for the CDR3: TGCAGCGTTGAGGGGGCAGCCAAAAACATTCAGTACTTC. Amino acids: CSVEGAAKNIQYF.

In DNA, the CDR3 is TGTGCCTGGAGCCTAAACGAGGGGATTGGTGAAAAACTGTTTTTT. Its protein is CAWSLNEGIGEKLFF. The chain joins TRBV30 to TRBJ1-4; weak D call: TRBD1 (5 bases). This CDR3 spans 15 amino acids. Germline loops: CDR1 GTSNPN, CDR2 SVGIG (reference sequence). V lost 3 bases and J 7 bases, leaving 18 bases between the germline ends. Drawing the rest from reference TRBV30 and TRBJ1-4, the complete variable domain is SQTIHQWPATLVQPVGSPLSLECTVEGTSNPNLYWYRQAAGRGLQLLFYSVGIGQISSEVPQNLSASRPQDRQFILSSKKLLLSDSGFYLCAWSLNEGIGEKLFFGSGTQLSVL.

The chain combines TRBV2 with TRBJ2-1; D gene unclear. Germline V gene data show CDR1 as SNHLY and CDR2 as FYNNEI. This CDR3 has 12 residues. Trimming cost V 10 bases and J 8 bases, with 15 bases left between them. CDR3 nucleotides: TGTGCCACCAAGGCCCTCGACTATGAGCAGTTCTTC. This codes for CATKALDYEQFF.

A single count supports this clone. The rearrangement uses TRBV5-1 and TRBJ2-5; D is perhaps TRBD2 (6 bases). The CDR3 is 14 amino acids. Germline CDR1 and CDR2: SGHRS and YFSETQ. Trimming took off 2 bases at V and 1 base at J, with 9 bases between the two ends. CDR3 in DNA: TGCGCCAGCAGCTTACTCGGGGGCCAAGAGACCCAGTACTTC. This encodes CASSLLGGQETQYF.

This clone occurred a few times. The genes are TRBV4-1 and TRBJ1-2, with TRBD1 as a possible D gene (6 bases). Per the germline V gene, CDR1 is MGHRA and CDR2 is YSYEKL. CDR3 length: 15 residues. Trimming shortened V by 4 bases and J by 4 bases, and 16 bases separated the two germline ends. CDR3 sequence (DNA): TGCGCCAGCAGCCTCGGAAGAACAGGGAGCTATGGCTACACCTTC. This gives the protein CASSLGRTGSYGYTF.

This rearrangement joins TRBV19 to TRBJ2-1; D is ambiguous. The CDR3 contains 17 residues. V was cut by 3 bases and J by 4 bases, with 19 bases left in between. Germline lookup yields CDR1 LNHDA and CDR2 SQIVND (reference sequence). The CDR3 DNA is TGTGCCAGTAGTATCGGTTTGGGAAGGAAAGTATACAATGAGCAGTTCTTC. This encodes CASSIGLGRKVYNEQFF. The entire variable domain, with the rest obtained from reference TRBV19 and TRBJ2-1, is as follows: DGGITQSPKYLFRKEGQNVTLSCEQNLNHDAMYWYRQDPGQGLRLIYYSQIVNDFQKGDIAEGYSVSREKKESFPLTVTSAQKNPTAFYLCASSIGLGRKVYNEQFFGPGTRLTVL.

The chain recombines TRBV10-3 with TRBJ2-6, with TRBD2 identical over 11 bases. Germline CDR1 ENHRY, CDR2 SYGVKD. CDR3 size: 17 residues. The junction had 5 bases not matched to a gene; V was cut back by 5 bases and J by 2 bases. The DNA of the CDR3 is TGTGCCATCAGTTGGACTAGCGGGTTCGCTGGGGCCAACGTCCTGACTTTC. Its protein is CAISWTSGFAGANVLTF.

The J gene is TRBJ2-3, the V gene TRBV28; 8 bases are a match to TRBD2. The CDR3 runs 14 residues. V gave up 3 bases and J gave up 6 bases; unmatched junction bases: 5. Germline CDR1 reads MDHEN; CDR2 reads SYDVKM. The chain's CDR3 is CASSLSGGKDTQYF. DNA of the CDR3: TGTGCCAGCAGTTTGAGCGGGGGTAAGGATACGCAGTATTTT.